This T cell receptor beta chain comes out of a study of blood T cell repertoires in COVID-19. Study-wide background: From the United States, Italy and Spain came samples of acute and convalescent COVID-19.

Sequenced by immunoSEQ multiplex PCR; TCRdb stores in-frame clones only, minus some. The sample has 150,000 or so clones, about 85% seen once. The V segment lost 0 bases and the J segment 2 bases; nucleotides outside the gene matches: 13. The germline CDR1 and CDR2 sequences are LGHNA and YSLEER. This CDR3 is 19 amino acids long. The sample comprised peripheral blood. This rearrangement joins TRBV4-3 to TRBJ1-2; 9 nucleotides agree with TRBD1. This sequence originates from a man in his sixties with COVID-19, enrolled during active disease. The CDR3 reads CASSQDVATGGIPNYGYTF. CDR3 DNA: TGCGCCAGCAGCCAAGATGTAGCGACAGGGGGAATCCCAAACTATGGCTACACCTTC.